These 6 T cell receptor beta chains came from one sample sequenced in a study of T cells in narcolepsy. The protocol was immunoSEQ multiplex PCR, while the TCRdb copy is restricted to in-frame clones and leaves out a portion. The table shows fewer than 40,000 clones, with roughly 80% occurring only once. Sequenced sample: memory (CD45RA-) CD4+ T cells from blood. The receptor set was obtained from a human donor in good health.

J is TRBJ1-1 and V is TRBV7-2; no definite D call. This CDR3 contains 14 residues. CDR1 and CDR2 (germline): SGHTA, FQGNSA. V lost 4 bases and J lost 1, with 10 bases in between. CDR3 amino acids: CASSSYTTNTEAFF. For the CDR3, the DNA is TGTGCCAGCAGCTCCTATACAACGAACACTGAAGCTTTCTTT. The full variable domain, in which reference TRBV7-2 and TRBJ1-1 provide the parts outside the CDR3, is GAGVSQSPSNKVTEKGKDVELRCDPISGHTALYWYRQSLGQGLEFLIYFQGNSAPDKSGLPSDRFSAERTGGSVSTLTIQRTQQEDSAVYLCASSSYTTNTEAFFGQGTRLTVV.

The chain couples TRBV5-5 to TRBJ2-7; D remains unclear. Trimming removed 3 bases at V and 2 bases at J, with 3 bases between. CDR1 and CDR2 (germline): SGHKS, YYEKEE (reference sequence). The CDR3 sequence is 11 residues long. CDR3 bases: TGTGCCAGCAGCTCCACCTACGAGCAGTACGTC. It yields the protein CASSSTYEQYV.

This clone was observed once. The rearrangement uses TRBV7-8 and TRBJ2-5; 10 nucleotides align to TRBD1. CDR3 length: 18 residues. The germline gives CDR1 SGHVS, CDR2 FQNEAQ. The V gene end was trimmed by 4 bases and the J gene end by 2 bases; junction bases not matched to a gene: 13. The chain's CDR3 is CASSSGQGNRGTQETQYF. Written as DNA, the CDR3 is TGTGCCAGCAGCTCGGGACAGGGGAACCGGGGTACGCAAGAGACCCAGTACTTC.

V and J are TRBV5-1 and TRBJ2-3; D is uncertain. V shed 1 base and J shed 2 bases, with 5 bases lying between them. Germline assignment: CDR1 SGHRS and CDR2 YFSETQ. The CDR3 has 13 residues. CDR3 sequence: CASSLTVTDTQYF. Written as DNA, the CDR3 is TGCGCCAGCAGCTTGACAGTCACAGATACGCAGTATTTT.

The table lists this clone with a few counts. This rearrangement joins TRBV29-1 to TRBJ2-5; 7 nucleotides agree with TRBD1. V trimming: 6 bases; J trimming: 2 bases; junction bases outside the gene matches: 12. CDR3 length: 15 amino acids. Germline CDR1 SQVTM, CDR2 ANQGSEA. CDR3 in amino acids: CSVGSGTVRQETQYF. The CDR3 bases are TGCAGCGTGGGCTCCGGGACAGTAAGACAAGAGACCCAGTACTTC.

This clone appeared a few times. The rearrangement links TRBV7-2 to TRBJ2-7; 7 nucleotides line up with TRBD2. This CDR3 is built from 16 residues. J was trimmed by 3 bases and V by 2 bases; bases with no gene match: 10. CDR1 and CDR2 (germline): SGHTA, FQGNSA. CDR3 loop: CASSLSPPSGGYEQYF. The CDR3, as DNA: TGTGCCAGCAGCTTAAGTCCACCTAGCGGAGGCTACGAGCAGTACTTC.